Presented here are 3 T cell receptor beta chains from one specimen sequenced in a study of shared clonotypes between healthy human individuals. Naive CD8 cells comprised CD45RO-negative, CCR7-positively selected cells, excluding terminally differentiated effector memory CD45RA+ cells. Using immunoSEQ multiplex PCR, the repertoire was profiled, and TCRdb retains in-frame clones only, with some absent. The sample shows over 2 million clones, over 85% of them seen only once. Sequencing used naive CD8+ T cells sorted from blood. These receptor sequences come from a man aged 18 to 30 in good health.

This chain joins TRBV5-6 and TRBJ2-3, with D possibly TRBD2 on 5 matching bases. Looked up from germline, CDR1 is SGHDT and CDR2 is YYEEEE. The CDR3 has 12 amino acids. Deletions cut 4 bases from V and 6 bases from J, with 9 bases between. The CDR3 sequence: CASSESSDTQYF. In DNA form, the CDR3 reads TGTGCCAGCAGCGAGTCTAGCGATACGCAGTATTTT.

J is TRBJ2-7 and V is TRBV6-6; D gene uncertain. The CDR3 loop spans 12 amino acids. Germline V gene sequence: CDR1 MNHNY, CDR2 SVGAGI (reference sequence). The V end was cut by 4 bases, the J end by 2 bases, with 6 bases between. CDR3 amino acids: CASSSRTYEQYF. CDR3 coding DNA: TGTGCCAGCAGTTCAAGAACCTACGAGCAGTACTTC.

The gene calls are TRBV19 and TRBJ1-1; D not resolved. This CDR3 contains 13 residues. V lost 7 bases and J 1 base, leaving 10 bases between the germline ends. Germline CDR1 is LNHDA and CDR2 is SQIVND (reference sequence). In DNA, the CDR3 is TGTGCCAGTACAGTAGGAGAGAACACTGAAGCTTTCTTT. Its protein product is CASTVGENTEAFF.